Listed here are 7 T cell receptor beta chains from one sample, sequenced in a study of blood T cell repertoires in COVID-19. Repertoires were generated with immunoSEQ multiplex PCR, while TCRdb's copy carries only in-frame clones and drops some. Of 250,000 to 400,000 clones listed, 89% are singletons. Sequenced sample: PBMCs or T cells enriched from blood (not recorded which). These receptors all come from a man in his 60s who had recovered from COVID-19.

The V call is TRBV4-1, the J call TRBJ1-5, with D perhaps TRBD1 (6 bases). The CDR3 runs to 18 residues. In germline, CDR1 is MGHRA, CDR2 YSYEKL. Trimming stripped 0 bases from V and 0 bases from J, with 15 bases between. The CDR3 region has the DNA TGCGCCAGCAGCCAAGATGATGGGACACCTTATAGCAATCAGCCCCAGCATTTT. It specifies CASSQDDGTPYSNQPQHF.

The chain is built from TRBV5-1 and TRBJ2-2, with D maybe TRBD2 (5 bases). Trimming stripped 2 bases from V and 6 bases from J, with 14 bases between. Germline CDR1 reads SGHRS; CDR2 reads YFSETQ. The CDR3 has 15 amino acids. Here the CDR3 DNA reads TGCGCCAGCAGCTTCCCGGGGTTCGGGTCCGGGGAGCTGTTTTTT. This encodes CASSFPGFGSGELFF.

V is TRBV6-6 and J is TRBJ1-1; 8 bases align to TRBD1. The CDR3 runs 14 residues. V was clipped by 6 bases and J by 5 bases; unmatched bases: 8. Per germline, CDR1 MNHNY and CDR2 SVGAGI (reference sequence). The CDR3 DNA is TGTGCCAGCAGGACAGGGGAAGGGAGGACTGAAGCTTTCTTT. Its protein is CASRTGEGRTEAFF.

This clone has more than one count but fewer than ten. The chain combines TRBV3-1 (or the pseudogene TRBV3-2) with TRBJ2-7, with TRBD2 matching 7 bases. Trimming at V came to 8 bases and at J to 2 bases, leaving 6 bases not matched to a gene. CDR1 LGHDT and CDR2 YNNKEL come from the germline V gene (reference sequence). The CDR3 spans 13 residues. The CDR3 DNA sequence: TGTGCCAGCTCGATAGCGGGCGCCTACGAGCAGTACTTC. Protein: CASSIAGAYEQYF.

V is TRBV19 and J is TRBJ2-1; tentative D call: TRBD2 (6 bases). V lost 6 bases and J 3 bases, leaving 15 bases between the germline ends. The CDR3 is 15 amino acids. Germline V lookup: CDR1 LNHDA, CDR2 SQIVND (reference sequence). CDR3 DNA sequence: TGTGCCAGTAGCCCGAGAGCGGGCCTCTACAATGAGCAGTTCTTC. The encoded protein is CASSPRAGLYNEQFF. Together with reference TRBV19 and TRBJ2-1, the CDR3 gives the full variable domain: DGGITQSPKYLFRKEGQNVTLSCEQNLNHDAMYWYRQDPGQGLRLIYYSQIVNDFQKGDIAEGYSVSREKKESFPLTVTSAQKNPTAFYLCASSPRAGLYNEQFFGPGTRLTVL.

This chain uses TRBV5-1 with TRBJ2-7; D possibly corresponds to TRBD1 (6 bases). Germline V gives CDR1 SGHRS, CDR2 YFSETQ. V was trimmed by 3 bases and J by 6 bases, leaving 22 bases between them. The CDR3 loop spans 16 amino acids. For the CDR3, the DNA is TGCGCCAGCAGCTCCTCTCGGGACACGGCAAAAGTCGAGCAGTACTTC. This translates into CASSSSRDTAKVEQYF.

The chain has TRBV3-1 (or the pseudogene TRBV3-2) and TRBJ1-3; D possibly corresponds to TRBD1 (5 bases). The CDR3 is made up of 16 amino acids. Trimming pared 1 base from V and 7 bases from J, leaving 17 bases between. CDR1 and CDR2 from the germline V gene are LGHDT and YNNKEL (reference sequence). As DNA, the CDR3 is TGTGCCAGCAGCCAAGTGCAGGGACGGGGAGGGAACACCATATATTTT. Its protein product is CASSQVQGRGGNTIYF.